The subject of this entry is one T cell receptor (beta chain). Antigen specificity is unknown. This specimen comes from a study of graft-versus-host responses after intestinal transplantation. Study as a whole: Induction using anti-thymocyte globulin, followed by tacrolimus and steroids for roughly 3 years, was given to all recipients.

General study results and limits: Levels of circulating GvH clones at their peak were associated with early post-transplant HvG declines. Marrow from the recipient contained GvH clones, some of which had appeared first in ileum or blood.

The data were produced by immunoSEQ multiplex PCR, yet TCRdb's version contains in-frame clones alone and is incomplete. Of over 45,000 clones in the sample, just under 95% are singletons; the top ten hold about 5.5%. CDR1 MNHEY and CDR2 SMNVEV come from the germline V gene (reference sequence). The CDR3 is 16 residues long. With 1 base removed from V and 3 bases from J, the gap between germline ends came to 13 bases. The chain joins TRBV27 to TRBJ2-1, with D perhaps TRBD1 (5 bases). Sample: PBMCs, taken roughly 760 days after a first intestinal transplant, on the day of a second. The source is a human patient who received an intestinal transplant, so some T cells may come from the graft donor. The CDR3 coding sequence is TGTGCCAGCAGTTTATATGGGCAGGGCAGCTACAATGAGCAGTTCTTC. This sequence encodes CASSLYGQGSYNEQFF.